This T cell receptor beta chain was identified in a study of CD8 T cells in ankylosing spondylitis. It was by quantitative 5'-RACE with molecular barcodes that TCR beta libraries were made. TCRdb re-called the 5' RACE reads through MiXCR, storing one row per CDR3 protein. The data contain about 140,000 distinct CDR3 sequences, roughly 8% of them seen just once; the ten biggest clones take up 7.3%. About this clonotype: Its specificity is not known.

CDR1 and CDR2 (germline): GTSNPN, SVGIG (reference sequence). CDR3 size: 17 residues. The V and J ends lost 0 bases and 3 bases, in that order; junction bases with no gene match: 8. The study, taken as a whole, reports: Peripheral blood held disease-linked clones only at relatively low frequency, and these were CD8+. Seemingly distinctive of ankylosing spondylitis blood was a TCR beta motif formed by eight highly homologous variants. Certain motif variants had earlier appeared in reactive arthritis synovial fluid and blood.

This TCR was sampled from a male donor with ankylosing spondylitis. The sample was synovial fluid, either unsorted or a sorted T cell fraction (not recorded which). This chain connects TRBV30 to TRBJ2-1; 10 nucleotides line up with TRBD2. The CDR3 here is CAWSVLGASGSYNEQFF. CDR3 in DNA: TGTGCCTGGAGTGTACTAGGGGCTAGCGGGAGCTACAATGAGCAGTTCTTC.